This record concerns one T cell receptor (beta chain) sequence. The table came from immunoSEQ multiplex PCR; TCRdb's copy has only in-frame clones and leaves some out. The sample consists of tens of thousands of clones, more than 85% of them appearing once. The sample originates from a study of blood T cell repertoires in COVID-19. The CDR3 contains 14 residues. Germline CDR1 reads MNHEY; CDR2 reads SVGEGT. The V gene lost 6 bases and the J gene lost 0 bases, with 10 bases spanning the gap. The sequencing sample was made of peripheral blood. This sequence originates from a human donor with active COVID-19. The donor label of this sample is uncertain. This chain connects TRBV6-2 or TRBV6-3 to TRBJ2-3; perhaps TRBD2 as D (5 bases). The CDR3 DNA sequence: TGTGCCAGCAGCGGACTGTCTAGCACAGATACGCAGTATTTT. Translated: CASSGLSSTDTQYF.